This is a list of T cell receptor beta chains from one sample in a study of cytomegalovirus exposure and HLA in healthy donors. Clones were read by immunoSEQ multiplex PCR, and TCRdb kept only the in-frame ones, dropping some. The sample includes about 86,000 clones, around three quarters of them seen just once. The sample comprised PBMCs. Receptors were obtained from a man aged 60 to 75 in good health and CMV-seronegative. The CDR3 runs from the conserved cysteine through the conserved F or W. A D gene is named only where the DNA matches it firmly. The size of a clone is reported for some rows only, either as once, few or many, or as a class for expanded clones.

size: few; D: -; V: TRBV4-1; J: TRBJ1-4; CDR3: CASSQETDEKLFF; DNA: TGCGCCAGCAGCCAAGAGACTGATGAAAAACTGTTTTTT
size: few; D: TRBD1; V: TRBV4-3; J: TRBJ1-2; CDR3: CASSLLGDRGLYGYTF; DNA: TGCGCCAGCAGCCTGCTAGGGGACAGGGGGCTCTATGGCTACACCTTC
size: -; D: -; V: TRBV28; J: TRBJ1-5; CDR3: CASSLETGTGQPQHF; DNA: TGTGCCAGCAGTTTAGAAACAGGGACGGGTCAGCCCCAGCATTTT
size: -; D: TRBD1; V: TRBV19; J: TRBJ2-3; CDR3: CASSQGQGADTQYF; DNA: TGTGCCAGTTCCCAGGGACAGGGCGCAGATACGCAGTATTTT
size: -; D: TRBD2; V: TRBV6-1; J: TRBJ2-7; CDR3: CASSEDAGGRNEQYF; DNA: TGTGCCAGCAGTGAAGACGCGGGAGGGAGGAACGAGCAGTACTTC
size: -; D: TRBD2; V: TRBV2; J: TRBJ2-4; CDR3: CASRARAGDKNIQYF; DNA: TGTGCCAGCAGAGCCCGAGCGGGGGATAAAAACATTCAGTACTTC
size: few; D: -; V: TRBV7-9; J: TRBJ2-2; CDR3: CASSLDSDGGLFF; DNA: TGTGCCAGCAGCTTAGACTCTGACGGGGGGCTGTTTTTT
size: -; D: -; V: TRBV5-1; J: TRBJ1-3; CDR3: CASSLNRGAGGNTIYF; DNA: TGCGCCAGCAGCTTGAATCGGGGGGCTGGAGGAAACACCATATATTTT
size: -; D: -; V: TRBV10-3; J: TRBJ2-7; CDR3: CAIIIRDMIYEQYF; DNA: TGTGCCATCATTATCCGGGACATGATCTACGAGCAGTACTTC
size: -; D: TRBD2; V: TRBV18; J: TRBJ2-5; CDR3: CASSPTALAGETQYF; DNA: TGTGCCAGCTCCCCTACTGCACTAGCGGGGGAGACCCAGTACTTC
size: -; D: TRBD2; V: TRBV4-1; J: TRBJ2-1; CDR3: CASSQPTSGSRNEQFF; DNA: TGCGCCAGCAGCCAACCCACTAGCGGGAGTCGGAATGAGCAGTTCTTC
size: -; D: TRBD1; V: TRBV5-4; J: TRBJ1-4; CDR3: CASSLQGPNEKLFF; DNA: TGTGCCAGCAGCCTACAGGGGCCTAATGAAAAACTGTTTTTT
size: -; D: -; V: TRBV27; J: TRBJ2-7; CDR3: CASSWGDSLYEQYF; DNA: TGTGCCAGCAGTTGGGGGGATAGCCTCTACGAGCAGTACTTC
size: -; D: -; V: TRBV7-7; J: TRBJ2-1; CDR3: CASSSRPGQNNEQFF; DNA: TGTGCCAGCAGCTCCCGACCGGGACAAAACAATGAGCAGTTCTTC
size: -; D: -; V: TRBV6-5; J: TRBJ2-7; CDR3: CASHGGGSIGYEQYF; DNA: TGTGCCAGCCACGGGGGCGGGAGTATAGGGTACGAGCAGTACTTC
size: -; D: TRBD1; V: TRBV7-6; J: TRBJ1-6; CDR3: CASSLAPGQGAGPLHF; DNA: TGTGCCAGCAGCTTGGCCCCGGGACAGGGGGCAGGACCCCTCCACTTT
size: -; D: -; V: TRBV7-7; J: TRBJ1-4; CDR3: CASSPWAGEKLFF; DNA: TGTGCCAGCAGTCCTTGGGCGGGTGAAAAACTGTTTTTT
size: -; D: -; V: TRBV19; J: TRBJ1-4; CDR3: CASSIPGSVGEKLFF; DNA: TGTGCCAGTAGTATACCGGGGTCCGTGGGTGAAAAACTGTTTTTT
size: -; D: -; V: TRBV15; J: TRBJ2-5; CDR3: CATSRDLAEGTQETQYF; DNA: TGTGCCACCAGCAGAGATCTCGCGGAGGGTACTCAAGAGACCCAGTACTTC
size: few; D: -; V: TRBV5-1; J: TRBJ2-2; CDR3: CASSLPGELFF; DNA: TGCGCCAGCAGCTTGCCGGGGGAGCTGTTTTTT
size: once; D: TRBD1; V: TRBV7-9; J: TRBJ1-1; CDR3: CASSFRGQGEAFF; DNA: TGTGCCAGCAGCTTTAGGGGGCAGGGTGAAGCTTTCTTT
size: -; D: -; V: TRBV7-2; J: TRBJ2-1; CDR3: CASSVNRGEQFF; DNA: TGTGCCAGCAGCGTAAACCGGGGGGAGCAGTTCTTC
size: -; D: -; V: TRBV19; J: TRBJ2-3; CDR3: CASSKLSTDTQYF; DNA: TGTGCCAGTAGTAAACTGAGCACAGATACGCAGTATTTT
size: few; D: -; V: TRBV29-1; J: TRBJ2-3; CDR3: CSGSSGSPDTQYF; DNA: TGCAGCGGGAGCTCCGGGAGTCCAGATACGCAGTATTTT
size: -; D: -; V: TRBV27; J: TRBJ2-4; CDR3: CASSSTLAKNIQYF; DNA: TGTGCCAGCAGTTCTACCTTAGCCAAAAACATTCAGTACTTC
size: few; D: -; V: TRBV5-4; J: TRBJ2-1; CDR3: CASSLGLGGGPVYNEQFF; DNA: TGTGCCAGCAGCTTGGGGCTCGGCGGAGGGCCCGTTTACAATGAGCAGTTCTTC
size: few; D: -; V: TRBV5-1; J: TRBJ2-7; CDR3: CASLDTVSYEQYF; DNA: TGCGCCAGTTTGGACACTGTCTCCTACGAGCAGTACTTC
size: -; D: -; V: TRBV6-1; J: TRBJ2-7; CDR3: CASTETGSYEQYF; DNA: TGTGCCAGCACTGAGACAGGTTCTTACGAGCAGTACTTC
size: few; D: TRBD2; V: TRBV19; J: TRBJ2-5; CDR3: CASTASGIETQYF; DNA: TGTGCCAGTACCGCGAGCGGGATAGAGACCCAGTACTTC
size: few; D: -; V: TRBV29-1; J: TRBJ2-5; CDR3: CSAMVSKETQYF; DNA: TGCAGCGCTATGGTCTCGAAAGAGACCCAGTACTTC
size: few; D: -; V: TRBV10-1; J: TRBJ1-2; CDR3: CASSPSGAGSYGYTF; DNA: TGCGCCAGCAGTCCCTCTGGGGCAGGGTCCTATGGCTACACCTTC
size: -; D: TRBD1; V: TRBV5-4; J: TRBJ2-1; CDR3: CASSLDRGNVNNEQFF; DNA: TGTGCCAGCAGCTTAGACAGGGGCAATGTAAACAATGAGCAGTTCTTC
size: few; D: -; V: TRBV28; J: TRBJ2-1; CDR3: CATRPGFF; DNA: TGTGCCACCCGTCCGGGGTTCTTC
size: -; D: -; V: TRBV7-6; J: TRBJ2-5; CDR3: CASSLEGGQIGETQYF; DNA: TGTGCCAGCAGCTTAGAGGGCGGGCAGATTGGGGAGACCCAGTACTTC
size: few; D: -; V: TRBV7-9; J: TRBJ1-6; CDR3: CASSLGLSNSPLHF; DNA: TGTGCCAGCAGCTTAGGACTCAGCAATTCACCCCTCCACTTT
size: -; D: TRBD1; V: TRBV6-1; J: TRBJ1-6; CDR3: CASSLLGQGNSPLHF; DNA: TGTGCCAGCAGCCTCCTTGGACAGGGGAATTCACCCCTCCACTTT
size: few; D: -; V: TRBV6-1; J: TRBJ1-1; CDR3: CASSEQKNTEAFF; DNA: TGTGCCAGCAGTGAACAGAAGAACACTGAAGCTTTCTTT
size: -; D: TRBD1; V: TRBV29-1; J: TRBJ2-7; CDR3: CSASRDRDSYEQYF; DNA: TGCAGCGCATCCAGGGACAGGGACTCCTACGAGCAGTACTTC
size: -; D: TRBD1; V: TRBV5-4; J: TRBJ1-1; CDR3: CASRQQGADTEAFF; DNA: TGTGCCAGCAGGCAACAGGGGGCGGACACTGAAGCTTTCTTT
size: -; D: -; V: TRBV2; J: TRBJ2-5; CDR3: CASSGTWGEETQYF; DNA: TGTGCCAGCAGTGGGACGTGGGGGGAAGAGACCCAGTACTTC
size: -; D: TRBD1; V: TRBV11-2; J: TRBJ2-1; CDR3: CASSLERTGAMFF; DNA: TGTGCCAGCAGCTTAGAGCGCACAGGGGCGATGTTCTTC
size: few; D: TRBD1; V: TRBV2; J: TRBJ2-7; CDR3: CASKPGQAPYEQYF; DNA: TGTGCCAGCAAACCGGGACAGGCCCCCTACGAGCAGTACTTC
size: -; D: -; V: TRBV30; J: TRBJ1-4; CDR3: CAWSVLGGVDEKLFF; DNA: TGTGCCTGGAGTGTACTAGGGGGGGTCGATGAAAAACTGTTTTTT
size: -; D: TRBD2; V: TRBV29-1; J: TRBJ2-5; CDR3: CSVVRLESSGGGETQYF; DNA: TGCAGCGTTGTTCGTTTGGAGTCTAGCGGGGGAGGAGAGACCCAGTACTTC
size: -; D: TRBD2; V: TRBV6-5; J: TRBJ2-3; CDR3: CASSRRGEVADTQYF; DNA: TGTGCCAGCAGTCGACGGGGGGAGGTGGCAGATACGCAGTATTTT
size: -; D: TRBD1; V: TRBV29-1; J: TRBJ1-2; CDR3: CSVAQQGSLGYTF; DNA: TGCAGCGTCGCGCAACAGGGGTCCCTTGGCTACACCTTC
size: -; D: -; V: TRBV25-1; J: TRBJ1-2; CDR3: CASMDTAGRYGYTF; DNA: TGTGCCAGCATGGACACGGCAGGGCGGTATGGCTACACCTTC
size: -; D: TRBD2; V: TRBV7-8; J: TRBJ2-1; CDR3: CASSLVLAGSPEQFF; DNA: TGTGCCAGCAGCTTAGTACTAGCGGGATCGCCTGAGCAGTTCTTC
size: -; D: -; V: TRBV5-8; J: TRBJ1-3; CDR3: CASVFQAFSGNTIYF; DNA: TGTGCCAGCGTTTTTCAGGCTTTCTCTGGAAACACCATATATTTT
size: -; D: -; V: TRBV5-1; J: TRBJ2-2; CDR3: CASSLGQSGNTGELFF; DNA: TGCGCCAGCAGCCTTGGACAGAGTGGAAACACCGGGGAGCTGTTTTTT
size: few; D: -; V: TRBV5-6; J: TRBJ1-1; CDR3: CASSLKIGENTEAFF; DNA: TGTGCCAGCAGCCTCAAAATTGGAGAGAACACTGAAGCTTTCTTT
size: -; D: -; V: TRBV7-2; J: TRBJ2-7; CDR3: CASSTGGDYEQYF; DNA: TGTGCCAGCAGCACTGGCGGGGATTACGAGCAGTACTTC
size: -; D: -; V: TRBV19; J: TRBJ1-2; CDR3: CASSIYPYGYTF; DNA: TGTGCCAGTAGTATCTATCCCTATGGCTACACCTTC
size: -; D: -; V: TRBV10-2; J: TRBJ1-3; CDR3: CASSDGGLAGNTIYF; DNA: TGCGCCAGCAGTGATGGTGGCTTGGCTGGAAACACCATATATTTT
size: -; D: TRBD1; V: TRBV10-3; J: TRBJ1-1; CDR3: CAISGQGRTEAFF; DNA: TGTGCCATCAGTGGACAGGGTCGTACTGAAGCTTTCTTT